This is a list of T cell receptor beta chains from one sample in a study of vaccination and CD4 T cells after COVID-19. TCRdb fed the PCR reads into MiXCR, producing one record per CDR3 protein. The sample holds some 15,000 distinct CDR3 sequences; around three fifths are singletons and the top ten take 6.5% to 9%. What these receptors recognize is not known. The specimen was CD4+ T cells from blood, cultured in vitro. The receptors were gathered from a human donor who had recovered from COVID-19. Both conserved end residues are part of each CDR3. D genes are given only for firm matches. Only part of the rows carry a size: once, few, many, or a class if the clone is expanded.

v_call	clone_size	j_call	d_call	cdr3_nt	cdr3_aa
TRBV19	NA	TRBJ2-2	NA	TGTGCCAGTAGTGCAGGACTCCTACAACCCCCGAACACCGGGGAGCTGTTTTTT	CASSAGLLQPPNTGELFF
TRBV10-3	NA	TRBJ2-1	TRBD1	TGTGCCATCAGTGCGCTCACAATTGGGACAGGGGGTTCCTACAATGAGCAGTTCTTC	CAISALTIGTGGSYNEQFF
TRBV7-9	few	TRBJ1-6	NA	TGTGCCAGCAGCGATGTTGGCAGACCCCTCCACTTT	CASSDVGRPLHF
TRBV20-1	NA	TRBJ2-7	TRBD2	TGCAGTGCTGGGCCGGGACTAGCGGGAGGCTACGAGCAGTACTTC	CSAGPGLAGGYEQYF
TRBV7-6	NA	TRBJ1-5	NA	TGTGCCAGCAGCTGGGGGGCCGGTCAGCCCCAGCATTTT	CASSWGAGQPQHF
TRBV5-1	NA	TRBJ2-1	TRBD2	TGCGCCAGCAGCCCCGGGACTAGCGGGAGTTACGATGAGCAGTTCTTC	CASSPGTSGSYDEQFF
TRBV4-2	NA	TRBJ2-3	NA	TGTGCCAGCAGCCAAGATTGGTTCGGGCCTAGGACAGATACGCAGTATTTT	CASSQDWFGPRTDTQYF
TRBV19	NA	TRBJ2-7	TRBD2	TGTGCCAGTAGTATTCAGTCAGCGGGGAGCTACGAGCAGTACTTC	CASSIQSAGSYEQYF
TRBV11-2	NA	TRBJ1-2	NA	TGTGCCAGCAGCCTCTTTCGGGATGGCTACACCTTC	CASSLFRDGYTF
TRBV20-1	NA	TRBJ2-3	TRBD2	TGCAGTGCCGAGGGAGCTAGCGGGACGACAGATACGCAGTATTTT	CSAEGASGTTDTQYF
TRBV20-1	few	TRBJ2-5	NA	TGCAGTGCTAGTGAGGGAATTTTGGAGACCCAGTACTTC	CSASEGILETQYF
TRBV19	NA	TRBJ1-2	TRBD1	TGTGCCAGTAATACAGGGGGCTATGGCTATGGCTACACCTTC	CASNTGGYGYGYTF
TRBV19	NA	TRBJ1-2	TRBD1	TGTGCCAGTAACCTAAGGACAGGGAGTGAGGATGGCTACACCTTC	CASNLRTGSEDGYTF
TRBV6-1	NA	TRBJ1-2	TRBD1	TGTGCCAGCAGTCGATGGACAGGGGCGAGAACTAACTATGGCTACACCTTC	CASSRWTGARTNYGYTF
TRBV3-1	few	TRBJ1-5	TRBD1	TGTGCCAGCAGCCCGGACAGGGAACAGCCCCAGCATTTT	CASSPDREQPQHF
TRBV30	NA	TRBJ2-3	TRBD1	TGTGCCTGGACAGGGGGCGGTGCAGATACGCAGTATTTT	CAWTGGGADTQYF
TRBV6-1	medium-sized	TRBJ1-6	TRBD1	TGTGCCAGCAGTGAATATGGGACAGCAGCTCCCTATAATTCACCCCTCCACTTT	CASSEYGTAAPYNSPLHF
TRBV7-9	NA	TRBJ1-1	NA	TGTGCCGGCAGCTTACACAATAATGCCAACACTGAAGCTTTCTTT	CAGSLHNNANTEAFF
TRBV24-1	few	TRBJ2-7	TRBD1	TGTGCCACCAGTGATGCACCGGGACAGGGGGGAATCTACGAGCAGTACTTC	CATSDAPGQGGIYEQYF
TRBV20-1	NA	TRBJ1-3	NA	TGCAGTGCTAGATCGCTTTCTGGAAACACCATATATTTT	CSARSLSGNTIYF